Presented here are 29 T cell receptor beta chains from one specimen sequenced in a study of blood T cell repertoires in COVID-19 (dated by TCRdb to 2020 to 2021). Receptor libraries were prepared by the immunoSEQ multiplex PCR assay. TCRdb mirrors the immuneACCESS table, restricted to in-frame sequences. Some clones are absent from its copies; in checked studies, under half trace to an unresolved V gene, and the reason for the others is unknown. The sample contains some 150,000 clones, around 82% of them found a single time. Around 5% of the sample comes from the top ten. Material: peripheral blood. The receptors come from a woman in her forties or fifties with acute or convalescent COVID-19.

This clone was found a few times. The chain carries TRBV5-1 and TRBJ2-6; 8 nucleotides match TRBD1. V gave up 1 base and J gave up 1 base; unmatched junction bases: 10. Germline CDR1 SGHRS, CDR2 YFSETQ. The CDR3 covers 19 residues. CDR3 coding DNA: TGCGCCAGCAGCTTGTTGGCCACAGGGGGGTTTTCTGGGGCCAACGTCCTGACTTTC. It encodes CASSLLATGGFSGANVLTF.

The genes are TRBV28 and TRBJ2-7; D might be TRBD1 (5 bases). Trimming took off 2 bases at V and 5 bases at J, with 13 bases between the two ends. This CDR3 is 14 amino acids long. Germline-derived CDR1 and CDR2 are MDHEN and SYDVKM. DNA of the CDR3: TGTGCCAGCAGTTTACAGACAAAGGACAACGAGCAGTACTTC. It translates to CASSLQTKDNEQYF.

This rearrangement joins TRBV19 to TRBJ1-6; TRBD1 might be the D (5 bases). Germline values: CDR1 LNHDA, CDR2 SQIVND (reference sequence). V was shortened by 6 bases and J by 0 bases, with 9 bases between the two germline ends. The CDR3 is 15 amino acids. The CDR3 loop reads CASRQESSYNSPLHF. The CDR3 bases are TGTGCCAGTAGACAGGAAAGCTCCTATAATTCACCCCTCCACTTT.

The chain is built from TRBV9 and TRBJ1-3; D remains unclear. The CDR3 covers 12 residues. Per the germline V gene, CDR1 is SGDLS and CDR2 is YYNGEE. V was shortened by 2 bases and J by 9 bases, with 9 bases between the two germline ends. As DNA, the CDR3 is TGTGCCAGCAGCGTGGAGGGTGGCACCATATATTTT. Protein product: CASSVEGGTIYF. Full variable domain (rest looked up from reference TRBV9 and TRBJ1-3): DSGVTQTPKHLITATGQRVTLRCSPRSGDLSVYWYQQSLDQGLQFLIQYYNGEERAKGNILERFSAQQFPDLHSELNLSSLELGDSALYFCASSVEGGTIYFGEGSWLTVV.

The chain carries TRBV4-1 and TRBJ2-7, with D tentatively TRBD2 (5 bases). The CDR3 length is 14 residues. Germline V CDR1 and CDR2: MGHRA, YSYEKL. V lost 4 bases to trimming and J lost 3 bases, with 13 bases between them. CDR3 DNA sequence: TGCGCCAGCAGCCTGGGAGACTGGAACTACGAGCAGTACTTC. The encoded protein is CASSLGDWNYEQYF.

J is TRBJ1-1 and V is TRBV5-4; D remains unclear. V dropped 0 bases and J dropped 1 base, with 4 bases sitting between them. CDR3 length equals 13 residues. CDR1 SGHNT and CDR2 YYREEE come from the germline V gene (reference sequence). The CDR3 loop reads CASSLDWNTEAFF. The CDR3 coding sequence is TGTGCCAGCAGCTTGGACTGGAACACTGAAGCTTTCTTT. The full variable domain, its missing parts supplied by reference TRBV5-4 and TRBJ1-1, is ETGVTQSPTHLIKTRGQQVTLRCSSQSGHNTVSWYQQALGQGPQFIFQYYREEENGRGNFPPRFSGLQFPNYSSELNVNALELDDSALYLCASSLDWNTEAFFGQGTRLTVV.

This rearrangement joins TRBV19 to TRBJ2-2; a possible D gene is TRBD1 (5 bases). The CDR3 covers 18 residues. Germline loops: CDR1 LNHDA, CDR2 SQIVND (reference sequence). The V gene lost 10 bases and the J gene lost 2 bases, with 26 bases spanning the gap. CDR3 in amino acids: CAIIRPYDLTDNTGELFF. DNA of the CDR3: TGTGCCATCATCCGTCCCTATGACTTGACAGATAACACCGGGGAGCTGTTTTTT.

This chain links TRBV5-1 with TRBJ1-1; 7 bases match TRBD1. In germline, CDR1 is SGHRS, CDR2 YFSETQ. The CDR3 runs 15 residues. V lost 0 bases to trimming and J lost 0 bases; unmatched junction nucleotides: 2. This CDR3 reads CASSLGGTVNTEAFF. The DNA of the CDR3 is TGCGCCAGCAGCTTGGGCGGGACAGTGAACACTGAAGCTTTCTTT.

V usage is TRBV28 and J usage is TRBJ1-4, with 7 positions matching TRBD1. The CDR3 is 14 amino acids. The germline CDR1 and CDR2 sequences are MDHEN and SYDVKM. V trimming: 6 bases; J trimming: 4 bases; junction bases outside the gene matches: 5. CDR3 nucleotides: TGTGCCAGCAGGCCGGGACAGAATAATGAAAAACTGTTTTTT. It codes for CASRPGQNNEKLFF. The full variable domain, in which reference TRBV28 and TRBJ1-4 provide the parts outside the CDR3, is DVKVTQSSRYLVKRTGEKVFLECVQDMDHENMFWYRQDPGLGLRLIYFSYDVKMKEKGDIPEGYSVSREKKERFSLILESASTNQTSMYLCASRPGQNNEKLFFGSGTQLSVL.

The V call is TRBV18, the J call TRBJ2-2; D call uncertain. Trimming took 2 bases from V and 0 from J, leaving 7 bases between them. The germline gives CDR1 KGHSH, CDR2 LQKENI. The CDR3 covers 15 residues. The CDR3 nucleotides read TGTGCCAGCTCACCAAACGCGGCGAACACCGGGGAGCTGTTTTTT. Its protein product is CASSPNAANTGELFF.

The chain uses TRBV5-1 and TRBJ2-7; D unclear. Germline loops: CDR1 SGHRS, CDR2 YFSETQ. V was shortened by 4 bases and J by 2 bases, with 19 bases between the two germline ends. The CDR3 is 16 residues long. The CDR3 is CASSPLGAIPTYEQYF. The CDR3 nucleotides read TGCGCCAGCAGCCCCCTCGGTGCGATCCCCACCTACGAGCAGTACTTC.

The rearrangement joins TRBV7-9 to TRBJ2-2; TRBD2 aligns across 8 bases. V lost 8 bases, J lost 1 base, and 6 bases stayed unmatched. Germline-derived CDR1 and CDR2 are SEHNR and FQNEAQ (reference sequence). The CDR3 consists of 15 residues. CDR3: CASGIAGLNTGELFF. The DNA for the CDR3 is TGTGCCAGCGGGATAGCGGGGCTGAACACCGGGGAGCTGTTTTTT.

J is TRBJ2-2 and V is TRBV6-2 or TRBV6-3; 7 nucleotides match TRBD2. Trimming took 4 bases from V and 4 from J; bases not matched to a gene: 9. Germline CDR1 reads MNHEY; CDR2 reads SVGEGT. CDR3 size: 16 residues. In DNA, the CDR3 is TGTGCCAGCAGTTCCTCAGGGACTAAAGGCACCGGGGAGCTGTTTTTT. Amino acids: CASSSSGTKGTGELFF.

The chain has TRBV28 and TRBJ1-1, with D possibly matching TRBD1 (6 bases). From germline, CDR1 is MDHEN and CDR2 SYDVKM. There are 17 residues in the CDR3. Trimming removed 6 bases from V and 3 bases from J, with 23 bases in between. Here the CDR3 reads CASRSLNRARADTEAFF. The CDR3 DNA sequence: TGTGCCAGCAGATCCTTGAACAGGGCGAGGGCGGACACTGAAGCTTTCTTT.

CDR3 amino acids: CASSLWWGVTSGDTQYF. CDR3 nucleotides: TGTGCCAGCAGCTTATGGTGGGGGGTAACTAGCGGAGATACGCAGTATTTT. The chain carries TRBV7-2 and TRBJ2-3, with TRBD2 matching 8 bases. CDR1 is SGHTA, CDR2 FQGNSA, per germline. The trim removed 2 bases at V and 5 bases at J, leaving 12 bases unmatched. The CDR3 contains 17 residues. Variable domain in full (rest from reference TRBV7-2 and TRBJ2-3): GAGVSQSPSNKVTEKGKDVELRCDPISGHTALYWYRQSLGQGLEFLIYFQGNSAPDKSGLPSDRFSAERTGGSVSTLTIQRTQQEDSAVYLCASSLWWGVTSGDTQYFGPGTRLTVL.

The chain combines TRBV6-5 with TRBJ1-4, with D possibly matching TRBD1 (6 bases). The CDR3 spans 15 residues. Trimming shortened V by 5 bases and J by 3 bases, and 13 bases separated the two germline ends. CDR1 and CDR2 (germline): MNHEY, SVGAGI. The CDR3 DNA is TGTGCCAGCAGTCCAACAGGGATTGCTAATGAAAAACTGTTTTTT. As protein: CASSPTGIANEKLFF.

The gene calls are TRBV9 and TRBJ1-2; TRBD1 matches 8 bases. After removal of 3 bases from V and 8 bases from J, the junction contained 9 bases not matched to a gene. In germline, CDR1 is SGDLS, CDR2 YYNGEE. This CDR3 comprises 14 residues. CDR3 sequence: CASSAGGRYQGYTF. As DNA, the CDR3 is TGTGCCAGCAGCGCAGGGGGCAGGTATCAAGGCTACACCTTC.

CDR3 loop: CASSGGWQRSSGNTIYF. The DNA of the CDR3 is TGTGCCAGCAGCGGCGGTTGGCAGCGAAGCTCTGGAAACACCATATATTTT. The chain has TRBV28 and TRBJ1-3; the D is unclear. The germline V gene has CDR1 MDHEN and CDR2 SYDVKM. The CDR3 is 17 residues long. V lost 6 bases, J lost 0 bases, and 18 bases lay in between.

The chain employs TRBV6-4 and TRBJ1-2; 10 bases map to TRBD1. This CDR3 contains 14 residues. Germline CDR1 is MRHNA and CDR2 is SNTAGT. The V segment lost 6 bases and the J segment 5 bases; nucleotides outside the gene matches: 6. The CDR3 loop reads CASSRDRGVYGYTF. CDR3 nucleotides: TGTGCCAGCAGCCGGGACAGGGGCGTATATGGCTACACCTTC.

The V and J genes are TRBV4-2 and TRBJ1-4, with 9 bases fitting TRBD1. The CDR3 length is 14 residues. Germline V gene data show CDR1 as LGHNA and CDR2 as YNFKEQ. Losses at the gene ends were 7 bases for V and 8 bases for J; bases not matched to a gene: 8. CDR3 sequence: CASMVGTGREKLFF. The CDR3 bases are TGTGCCAGCATGGTGGGGACAGGGAGAGAAAAACTGTTTTTT.

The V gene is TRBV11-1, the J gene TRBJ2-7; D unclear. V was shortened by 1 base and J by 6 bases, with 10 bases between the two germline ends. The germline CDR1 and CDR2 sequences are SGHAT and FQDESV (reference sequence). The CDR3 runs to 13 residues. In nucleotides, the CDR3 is TGTGCCAGCAGCTTAGAAGGTCCGGGCGAGCAGTACTTC. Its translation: CASSLEGPGEQYF. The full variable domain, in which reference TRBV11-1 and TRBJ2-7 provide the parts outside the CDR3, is EAEVAQSPRYKITEKSQAVAFWCDPISGHATLYWYRQILGQGPELLVQFQDESVVDDSQLPKDRFSAERLKGVDSTLKIQPAELGDSAMYLCASSLEGPGEQYFGPGTRLTVT.

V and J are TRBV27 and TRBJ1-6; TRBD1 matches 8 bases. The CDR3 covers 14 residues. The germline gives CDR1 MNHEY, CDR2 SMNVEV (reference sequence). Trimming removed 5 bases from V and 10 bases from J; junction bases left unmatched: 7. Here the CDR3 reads CASSPGQDFSPLHF. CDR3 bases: TGTGCCAGCAGTCCGGGACAGGACTTCTCACCCCTCCACTTT.

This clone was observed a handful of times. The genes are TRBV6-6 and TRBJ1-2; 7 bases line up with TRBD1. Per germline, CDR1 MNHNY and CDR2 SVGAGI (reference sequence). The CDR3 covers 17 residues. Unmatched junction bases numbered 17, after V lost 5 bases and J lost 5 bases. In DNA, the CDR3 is TGTGCCAGCAGTCGGACGGGACAGCTAGAAATGACGTATGGCTACACCTTC. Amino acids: CASSRTGQLEMTYGYTF.

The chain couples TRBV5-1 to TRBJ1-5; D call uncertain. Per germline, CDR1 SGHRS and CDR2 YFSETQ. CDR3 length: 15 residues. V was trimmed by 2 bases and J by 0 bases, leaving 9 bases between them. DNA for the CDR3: TGCGCCAGCAGCTTATTCGGAGATAGCAATCAGCCCCAGCATTTT. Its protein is CASSLFGDSNQPQHF.

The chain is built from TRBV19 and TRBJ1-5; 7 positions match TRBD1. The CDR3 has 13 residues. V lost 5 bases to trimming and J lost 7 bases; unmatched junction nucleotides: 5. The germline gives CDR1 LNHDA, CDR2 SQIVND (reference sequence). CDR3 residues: CASSSTGEQPQHF. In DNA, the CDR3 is TGTGCCAGTAGTTCAACAGGGGAGCAGCCCCAGCATTTT.

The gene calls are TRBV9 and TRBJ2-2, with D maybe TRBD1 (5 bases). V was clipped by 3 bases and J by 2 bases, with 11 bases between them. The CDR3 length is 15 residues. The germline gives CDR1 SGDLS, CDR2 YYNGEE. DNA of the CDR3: TGTGCCAGCAGCGAAGGGGCGCCCAACACCGGGGAGCTGTTTTTT. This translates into CASSEGAPNTGELFF.

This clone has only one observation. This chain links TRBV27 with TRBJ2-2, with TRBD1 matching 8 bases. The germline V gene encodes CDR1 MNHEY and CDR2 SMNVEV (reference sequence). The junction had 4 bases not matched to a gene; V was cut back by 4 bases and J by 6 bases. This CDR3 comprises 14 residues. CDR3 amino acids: CASSSDRGPGELFF. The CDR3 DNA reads TGTGCCAGCAGTTCCGACAGGGGCCCCGGGGAGCTGTTTTTT.

The CDR3 sequence: CASSPGREDSPLHF. CDR3 nucleotides: TGTGCCAGCAGCCCTGGCAGGGAGGATTCACCCCTCCACTTT. The chain couples TRBV7-3 to TRBJ1-6; TRBD1 is a possible D gene (5 bases). Germline V lookup: CDR1 SGHTA, CDR2 FQGTGA. The CDR3 spans 14 residues. V gave up 5 bases and J gave up 8 bases, with 13 bases separating them.

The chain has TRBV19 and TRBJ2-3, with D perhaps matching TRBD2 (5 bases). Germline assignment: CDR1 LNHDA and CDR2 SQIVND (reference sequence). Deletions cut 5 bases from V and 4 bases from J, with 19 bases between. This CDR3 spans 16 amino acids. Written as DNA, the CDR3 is TGTGCCAGTAGTGTTTCCTCACCGGGGAATGCAGATACGCAGTATTTT. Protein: CASSVSSPGNADTQYF.